The 26 T cell receptor beta chains below all came from one sample that was sequenced in a study of shared clonotypes between healthy human individuals (dated by TCRdb to 2019 to 2021). The receptor library was made with the immunoSEQ multiplex PCR assay. In its TCRdb copy, this immuneACCESS table keeps in-frame sequences only and misses some clones. Where compared with another copy, unresolved V genes explain less than half of these, and the others have no known cause. The sample yields 950,000 to 1,200,000 clones; roughly 77% were counted once. Of the sample, roughly 0.83% is held by the ten largest clones. The sequencing input was memory CD4+ T cells from PBMCs. The cell subset or site label, read with the paper, signifies: CD45RA-negative fraction. These receptors were obtained from a man younger than 30 in good health. Some clones in this sample may be carry-over from other donors' samples.

V and J are TRBV18 and TRBJ1-2, with D unresolved. V gave up 6 bases and J gave up 11 bases, with 13 bases separating them. Germline-derived CDR1 and CDR2 are KGHSH and LQKENI. This CDR3 has 11 residues. CDR3 sequence (DNA): TGTGCCAGCTCGGACGGCCTGGGATACACCTTC. It is translated as CASSDGLGYTF.

The V call is TRBV4-3, the J call TRBJ2-5; D might be TRBD1 or TRBD2, each matching 5 bases. Per the germline V gene, CDR1 is LGHNA and CDR2 is YSLEER. The CDR3 spans 15 residues. V shed 0 bases and J shed 1 base, with 9 bases lying between them. The CDR3 bases are TGCGCCAGCAGCCAAGAGGGACGGGGCCAAGAGACCCAGTACTTC. Amino acids: CASSQEGRGQETQYF.

CDR3 in DNA: TGTGCCAGTAGCTCGGGACCAGGTAGAGATACGCAGTATTTT. It codes for CASSSGPGRDTQYF. This rearrangement joins TRBV19 to TRBJ2-3; either TRBD1 or TRBD2 may supply D (5 bases each). Germline CDR1 LNHDA, CDR2 SQIVND (reference sequence). The V end lost 6 bases, the J end lost 5 bases, and 15 bases lay between the germline ends. CDR3 size: 14 residues.

In regard to this clone: A much larger clonotype is one base distant, so this may be a read error. The J gene is TRBJ2-5, the V gene TRBV5-6; TRBD1 matches at 7 bases. The trim removed 2 bases at V and 1 base at J, leaving 2 bases unmatched. CDR3 length: 14 residues. CDR1 is SGHDT, CDR2 YYEEEE, per germline. Here the CDR3 reads CASSLDRAQETQYF. The CDR3 bases are TGTGCCAGCAGCTTAGACAGGGCCCAAGAGACCCAGTACTTC. Full variable domain (outside the CDR3, taken from reference TRBV5-6 and TRBJ2-5): DAGVTQSPTHLIKTRGQQVTLRCSPKSGHDTVSWYQQALGQGPQFIFQYYEEEERQRGNFPDRFSGHQFPNYSSELNVNALLLGDSALYLCASSLDRAQETQYFGPGTRLLVL.

The chain links TRBV6-1 to TRBJ1-2; D uncertain. This CDR3 is 16 amino acids long. Germline-derived CDR1 and CDR2 are MNHNS and SASEGT. Between the trimmed V and J ends, which lost 0 bases and 8 bases, there was a span of 19 bases. CDR3 bases: TGTGCCAGCAGTGAAGCGAGTCGGTCTAATTTCGTAGGCTACACCTTC. This sequence encodes CASSEASRSNFVGYTF.

The rearrangement uses TRBV27 and TRBJ1-2, with D perhaps matching TRBD1 (5 bases). From germline, CDR1 is MNHEY and CDR2 SMNVEV (reference sequence). V lost 6 bases to trimming and J lost 6 bases, with 20 bases between them. CDR3 length: 15 residues. CDR3 sequence: CASSPGTVRRDGYTF. The CDR3 DNA sequence: TGTGCCAGCAGCCCAGGGACGGTCCGAAGGGATGGCTACACCTTC.

In its sample, this clone was seen once. The V call is TRBV18, the J call TRBJ2-1; D gene unclear. In germline, CDR1 is KGHSH, CDR2 LQKENI. The V end lost 1 base, the J end lost 1 base, and 2 bases lay between the germline ends. CDR3 length: 13 amino acids. CDR3 bases: TGTGCCAGCTCACCACTTTCCTACAATGAGCAGTTCTTC. Translating gives CASSPLSYNEQFF.

The chain couples TRBV5-1 to TRBJ2-2, with no clear D. The CDR3 is 13 amino acids. Trimming pared 4 bases from V and 7 bases from J, leaving 11 bases between. CDR1 SGHRS and CDR2 YFSETQ come from the germline V gene. This CDR3 is CASSRGDGGELFF. The DNA of the CDR3 is TGCGCCAGCAGCCGTGGAGATGGCGGGGAGCTGTTTTTT.

This chain uses TRBV7-8 with TRBJ2-1; the D call may be TRBD1 or TRBD2 (5 bases each). V shed 3 bases and J shed 3 bases, with 9 bases lying between them. Germline V CDR1 and CDR2: SGHVS, FQNEAQ. This CDR3 region has 14 residues. CDR3 DNA sequence: TGTGCCAGCAGCTTGGGACGGGGCTACAATGAGCAGTTCTTC. Residues: CASSLGRGYNEQFF.

The chain has TRBV10-3 and TRBJ1-1; 7 nucleotides align to TRBD1. Per the germline V gene, CDR1 is ENHRY and CDR2 is SYGVKD. The CDR3 has 13 amino acids. V trimming: 4 bases; J trimming: 5 bases; junction bases outside the gene matches: 4. DNA of the CDR3: TGTGCCATCAGTGGGCAGGGGGGGACTGAAGCTTTCTTT. Protein product: CAISGQGGTEAFF.

The rearrangement uses TRBV19 and TRBJ2-2; a possible D gene is TRBD2 (5 bases). This CDR3 has 13 residues. V was cut by 3 bases and J by 6 bases, with 8 bases left in between. Germline CDR1 is LNHDA and CDR2 is SQIVND (reference sequence). DNA of the CDR3: TGTGCCAGTAGTATCGAGCGGTCCGGGGAGCTGTTTTTT. Amino acids: CASSIERSGELFF.

V is TRBV5-1 and J is TRBJ1-2, with 7 bases that match TRBD1. Losses at the gene ends were 1 base for V and 5 bases for J; bases not matched to a gene: 2. The CDR3 has 13 residues. CDR1 is SGHRS and CDR2 is YFSETQ in the germline V gene. The CDR3 sequence is CASSLWDSYGYTF. As DNA, the CDR3 is TGCGCCAGCAGCTTGTGGGACAGTTATGGCTACACCTTC.

The chain employs TRBV7-2 and TRBJ2-3, with TRBD2 matching 13 bases. The CDR3 has 16 residues. Germline V gene data show CDR1 as SGHTA and CDR2 as FQGNSA. The V gene end was trimmed by 6 bases and the J gene end by 6 bases; junction bases not matched to a gene: 9. The CDR3 sequence is CASRRTSGRAMDTQYF. CDR3 bases: TGTGCCAGCAGGAGAACTAGCGGGAGGGCCATGGATACGCAGTATTTT.

This rearrangement joins TRBV29-1 to TRBJ1-1; no clear D. Germline assignment: CDR1 SQVTM and CDR2 ANQGSEA. This CDR3 has 13 residues. Trimming pared 0 bases from V and 1 base from J, leaving 6 bases between. CDR3 region: CSVEDYENTEAFF. CDR3 bases: TGCAGCGTTGAAGATTATGAGAACACTGAAGCTTTCTTT. The full variable domain, in which reference TRBV29-1 and TRBJ1-1 provide the parts outside the CDR3, is SAVISQKPSRDICQRGTSLTIQCQVDSQVTMMFWYRQQPGQSLTLIATANQGSEATYESGFVIDKFPISRPNLTFSTLTVSNMSPEDSSIYLCSVEDYENTEAFFGQGTRLTVV.

This chain uses TRBV4-2 with TRBJ2-7; TRBD2 aligns across 14 bases. Germline CDR1 LGHNA, CDR2 YNFKEQ. Losses at the gene ends were 3 bases for V and 7 bases for J; bases not matched to a gene: 8. The CDR3 contains 16 residues. This CDR3 is CASSQNPGTSGSEQYF. CDR3 DNA: TGTGCCAGCAGCCAGAACCCGGGGACTAGCGGGAGTGAGCAGTACTTC.

This clone was counted only a few times. J is TRBJ1-2 and V is TRBV5-6; D gene unclear. The CDR3 is 14 residues long. The V and J ends lost 0 bases and 3 bases respectively, with 9 bases between them. The germline V gene encodes CDR1 SGHDT and CDR2 YYEEEE. The CDR3 DNA reads as TGTGCCAGCAGCTTGGGGAGAAGCGACTATGGCTACACCTTC. Translated: CASSLGRSDYGYTF.

V and J are TRBV9 and TRBJ1-2, with D perhaps matching TRBD1 (5 bases). Germline assignment: CDR1 SGDLS and CDR2 YYNGEE. CDR3 length: 12 amino acids. With 4 bases removed from V and 8 bases from J, the gap between germline ends came to 12 bases. CDR3 sequence (DNA): TGTGCCAGCAGCTCTGGGGCAAGAGGCTACACCTTC. Its translation: CASSSGARGYTF.

This chain uses TRBV18 with TRBJ1-5, with a tentative D call TRBD1 (5 bases). Germline-derived CDR1 and CDR2 are KGHSH and LQKENI. This CDR3 contains 13 residues. V shed 8 bases and J shed 0 bases, with 8 bases lying between them. The DNA of the CDR3 is TGTGCCAGCACGACAGATAGCAATCAGCCCCAGCATTTT. Translating gives CASTTDSNQPQHF.

About this clone: Other DNA sequences within the sample encode an identical CDR3. The rearrangement uses TRBV5-1 and TRBJ1-1; tentative D call: TRBD1 (6 bases). CDR3 length: 14 residues. V lost 2 bases and J lost 2, with 10 bases in between. Germline V CDR1 and CDR2: SGHRS, YFSETQ. The CDR3, as DNA: TGCGCCAGCAGCTTACAGGGAAGTAACACTGAAGCTTTCTTT. Protein product: CASSLQGSNTEAFF.

CDR3 DNA sequence: TGTGCCAGCAGCCCCCGGAGCGCGGGAGCGAACACCGGGGAGCTGTTTTTT. The encoded protein is CASSPRSAGANTGELFF. V gene TRBV9 combines with J gene TRBJ2-2; TRBD2 agrees at 7 bases. The J segment lost 0 bases and the V segment lost 4 bases, leaving 9 bases of the junction unmatched. Germline CDR1 and CDR2: SGDLS and YYNGEE. The CDR3 spans 17 residues.

The CDR3 region is CASSERGDDQPQHF. In nucleotides, the CDR3 is TGTGCCAGCAGTGAACGGGGCGACGATCAGCCCCAGCATTTT. The chain is built from TRBV6-1 and TRBJ1-5, with D possibly being TRBD1 (5 bases). The CDR3 covers 14 residues. Trimming left V 2 bases short and J 5 bases short, with 10 bases between. In germline, CDR1 is MNHNS, CDR2 SASEGT.

V usage is TRBV5-6 and J usage is TRBJ2-3; D unresolved. The V and J ends lost 0 bases and 3 bases respectively, with 5 bases between them. Germline CDR1 SGHDT, CDR2 YYEEEE. The CDR3 spans 13 residues. The CDR3, as DNA: TGTGCCAGCAGCTTGGCCATGACAGATACGCAGTATTTT. It encodes CASSLAMTDTQYF.

V usage is TRBV5-1 and J usage is TRBJ2-5; TRBD2 agrees at 10 bases. The CDR3 has 14 amino acids. V was clipped by 6 bases and J by 5 bases; unmatched bases: 7. The germline CDR1 and CDR2 sequences are SGHRS and YFSETQ. The CDR3 is CASNPSGSGETQYF. CDR3 sequence (DNA): TGCGCCAGCAACCCTAGCGGGAGTGGCGAGACCCAGTACTTC.

The chain joins TRBV6-1 to TRBJ2-7; 9 positions match TRBD2. Germline CDR1 is MNHNS and CDR2 is SASEGT. V was pared by 6 bases and J by 7 bases, with 10 bases of the junction left unmatched. This CDR3 is built from 14 residues. DNA of the CDR3: TGTGCCAGCAGGAGACCGGGACTAGCACGGGAGCAGTACTTC. Translated: CASRRPGLAREQYF.

The chain has TRBV6-1 and TRBJ2-7, with a tentative D call TRBD1 (5 bases). Per the germline V gene, CDR1 is MNHNS and CDR2 is SASEGT. Between the trimmed V and J ends, which lost 9 bases and 2 bases, there was a span of 20 bases. The CDR3 is made up of 15 amino acids. The CDR3 DNA follows: TGTGCCAGTGGGCTTCTAGGGGTGATCCCCTACGAGCAGTACTTC. Its protein product is CASGLLGVIPYEQYF.

This clone was picked up one time. The V and J genes are TRBV6-5 and TRBJ2-7; D possibly matches TRBD1 or TRBD2 (6 bases each). V was cut by 0 bases and J by 6 bases, with 18 bases left in between. Germline CDR1 and CDR2: MNHEY and SVGAGI. The CDR3 is 16 residues long. CDR3: CASSYSPGAADAEQYF. DNA of the CDR3: TGTGCCAGCAGTTACTCTCCGGGGGCGGCCGACGCCGAGCAGTACTTC.